This T cell receptor (beta chain) was found in a study of blood T cells in healthy people across ages. Overall study results and limits: The diversity estimates, figures obtained from one million T cells, were considered underestimates. Age advanced and TCR beta diversity per million T cells fell, roughly linearly.

Comment on this clonotype: Its matching antigen is unknown.

Next came a second PCR, run for about 7 to 12 cycles, which used a sample-barcoded 5' primer along with a J-beta primer mix. TCRdb used MiXCR to reprocess the 5' RACE reads, holding one entry per CDR3 protein. This table has around 990,000 distinct CDR3 sequences, about 25% appearing once. In each sample, at least 7 million PBMCs were isolated. The ends were cut back, 0 bases at V and 10 bases at J, with 13 bases in the middle. Per germline, CDR1 LGHDT and CDR2 YNNKEL (reference sequence). The CDR3 has 14 amino acids. This sample also belongs to another study, concerning T cells of mothers and their children.

The sample consisted of blood. The chain uses TRBV3-1 and TRBJ2-1; possibly TRBD2 for D (5 bases). This receptor was taken from a girl between 2 and 10 years old in good health. The CDR3 DNA is TGTGCCAGCAGCCAAGAGGCGGGCCGGCGAGAGCAGTTCTTC. It specifies CASSQEAGRREQFF.